The sequence of this T cell receptor (beta chain) was determined in a study of blood T cell repertoires in COVID-19. The overall study: The study drew acute and convalescent COVID-19 samples from the United States, Italy and Spain. Sources were T cells, B-cell-depleted T cells, or PBMCs; the material itself was cDNA or gDNA.

Authors' analysis steps: The assay estimated nucleated cells by amplifying reference gene primers. Clones were sequenced by immunoSEQ multiplex PCR, and TCRdb holds only the in-frame ones, with some missing. D and trimming come from the DNA, and the V and J calls and clone size come from that table. Seen here are 95,000 to 150,000 clones, about 93% observed once, and the top ten hold around 2.1%. The V gene's germline CDR1 is SGHNT and CDR2 YYREEE (reference sequence). The CDR3 is 13 residues long. Trimming took off 0 bases at V and 3 bases at J, with 6 bases between the two ends. Seattle-derived patients entered the study during active infection and were followed longitudinally.

The chain uses TRBV5-4 and TRBJ2-5, with D perhaps TRBD2 (5 bases). The receptor was derived from a man aged 50 to 60 with COVID-19, enrolled during active disease. Sequenced input: peripheral blood. The DNA of the CDR3 is TGTGCCAGCAGCTTGGGGCGGGAAGAGACCCAGTACTTC. Translating gives CASSLGREETQYF.